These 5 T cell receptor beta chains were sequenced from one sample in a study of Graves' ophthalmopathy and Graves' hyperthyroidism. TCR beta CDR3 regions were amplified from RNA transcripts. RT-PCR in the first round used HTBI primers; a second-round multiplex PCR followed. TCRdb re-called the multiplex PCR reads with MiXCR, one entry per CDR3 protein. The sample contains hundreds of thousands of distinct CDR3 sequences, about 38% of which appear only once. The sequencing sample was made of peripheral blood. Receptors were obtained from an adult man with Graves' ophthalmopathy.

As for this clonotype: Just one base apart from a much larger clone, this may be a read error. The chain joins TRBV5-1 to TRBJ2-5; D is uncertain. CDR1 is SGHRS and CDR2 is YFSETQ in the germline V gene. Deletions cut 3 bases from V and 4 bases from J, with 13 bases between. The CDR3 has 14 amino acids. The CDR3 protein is CASSSGGRSETQYF. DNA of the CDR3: TGCGCCAGCAGCTCGGGCGGCAGGTCAGAGACCCAGTACTTC.

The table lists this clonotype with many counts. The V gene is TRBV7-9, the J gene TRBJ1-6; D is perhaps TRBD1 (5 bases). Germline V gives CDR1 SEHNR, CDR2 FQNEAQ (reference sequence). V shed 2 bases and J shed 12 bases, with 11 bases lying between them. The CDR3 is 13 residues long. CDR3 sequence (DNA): TGTGCCAGCAGCTTAAGGGGTCGAGTACCCCTCCACTTT. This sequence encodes CASSLRGRVPLHF.

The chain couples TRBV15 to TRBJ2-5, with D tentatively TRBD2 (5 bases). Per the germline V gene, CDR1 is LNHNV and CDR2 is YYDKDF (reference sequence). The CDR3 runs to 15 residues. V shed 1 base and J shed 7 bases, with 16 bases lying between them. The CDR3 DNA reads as TGTGCCACCAGCAGAGTCAATGGAGGCCGAGGGACCCAGTACTTC. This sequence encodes CATSRVNGGRGTQYF.

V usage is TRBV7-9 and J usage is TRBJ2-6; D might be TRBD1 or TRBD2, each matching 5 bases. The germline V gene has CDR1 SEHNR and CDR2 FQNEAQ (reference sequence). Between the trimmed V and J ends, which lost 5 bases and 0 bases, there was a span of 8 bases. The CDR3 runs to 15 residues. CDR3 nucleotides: TGTGCCAGCAGCGGGACCCTCTCTGGGGCCAACGTCCTGACTTTC. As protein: CASSGTLSGANVLTF.

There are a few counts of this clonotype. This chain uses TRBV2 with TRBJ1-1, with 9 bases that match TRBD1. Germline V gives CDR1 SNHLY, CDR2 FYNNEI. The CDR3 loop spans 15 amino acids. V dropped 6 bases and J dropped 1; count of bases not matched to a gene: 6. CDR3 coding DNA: TGTGCCAGCAGACCGAGGACAGGGGAGAACACTGAAGCTTTCTTT. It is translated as CASRPRTGENTEAFF.